These T cell receptor beta chains were read from a single sample in a study of CD4 T cells in relation to SARS-CoV-2 and coronaviruses. Here immunoSEQ multiplex PCR was the method, and the copy in TCRdb shows in-frame clones only, minus some. The sample lists 25,000 to 30,000 clones, 74% seen once, with roughly 25% in the top ten. These receptors lack a known antigen. Sequenced sample: CD4+ T cells from PBMCs, cultured in vitro. These receptors were taken from a human donor in good health. Both conserved end residues are part of each CDR3. A D gene is named only where the DNA matches it firmly. Clone size appears in some rows only: once, few, many, or a class for an expanded clone.

>TRBJ2-1|TRBV11-2|NA|NA
CASSRGAGNNEQFF
TGTGCCAGCAGCCGGGGGGCGGGGAACAATGAGCAGTTCTTC
>TRBJ1-2|TRBV6-5|NA|TRBD1
CASSYRPGGGSGGYTF
TGTGCCAGCAGTTACAGGCCAGGGGGCGGGTCAGGTGGCTACACCTTC
>TRBJ2-1|TRBV11-3|few|TRBD2
CASSRGTSGANEQFF
TGTGCCAGCAGCCGTGGGACTAGCGGGGCGAATGAGCAGTTCTTC
>TRBJ2-1|TRBV7-9|NA|TRBD2
CASSATSGKFF
TGTGCCAGCAGCGCCACTAGCGGGAAGTTCTTC
>TRBJ2-2|TRBV2|NA|NA
CATKGGLFGGTGELFF
TGTGCCACCAAGGGGGGCCTTTTTGGAGGCACCGGGGAGCTGTTTTTT
>TRBJ2-5|TRBV6-5|NA|TRBD2
CASNPSGMTRETQYF
TGTGCCAGCAACCCTAGCGGGATGACAAGAGAGACCCAGTACTTC
>TRBJ2-2|TRBV5-1|NA|NA
CASTGRTNTGELFF
TGCGCCAGCACGGGACGTACGAACACCGGGGAGCTGTTTTTT
>TRBJ1-1|TRBV4-1|NA|NA
CASSQAPGSDTEAFF
TGCGCCAGCAGCCAAGCACCGGGGTCCGACACTGAAGCTTTCTTT
>TRBJ2-5|TRBV9|NA|NA
CASSPRGTGQETQYF
TGTGCCAGCAGCCCAAGGGGGACCGGTCAAGAGACCCAGTACTTC
>TRBJ1-1|TRBV7-2|NA|NA
CASSLVMVNTEAFF
TGTGCCAGCAGCTTAGTGATGGTCAACACTGAAGCTTTCTTT
>TRBJ2-1|TRBV5-1|NA|NA
CASSLVPRGEQFF
TGCGCCAGCAGCTTGGTCCCCAGAGGGGAGCAGTTCTTC
>TRBJ2-2|TRBV28|once|NA
CASSLLSGRFNGELFF
TGTGCCAGCAGTTTATTGTCCGGGAGATTCAACGGGGAGCTGTTTTTT
>TRBJ1-1|TRBV5-6|NA|TRBD1
CASSQTGGWSNTEAFF
TGTGCCAGCAGCCAAACAGGGGGCTGGTCGAACACTGAAGCTTTCTTT
>TRBJ2-2|TRBV3-1/TRBV3-2|NA|TRBD1
CASSKTDRANTGELFF
TGTGCCAGCAGCAAAACGGACAGGGCGAACACCGGGGAGCTGTTTTTT
>TRBJ2-7|TRBV7-9|NA|TRBD1
CASSLGTGVGGEQYF
TGTGCCAGCAGCTTAGGGACAGGGGTAGGAGGTGAGCAGTACTTC
>TRBJ1-2|TRBV21-1|once|NA
CASSPRHRDPANYGYTF
TGTGCCAGCAGCCCGCGCCACCGGGACCCAGCTAACTATGGCTACACCTTC
>TRBJ2-7|TRBV9|NA|TRBD2
CASSPDASGEYYEQYF
TGTGCCAGCAGCCCTGACGCTAGCGGGGAATACTACGAGCAGTACTTC
>TRBJ1-2|TRBV4-1|NA|TRBD1
CASSLRRQGADYGYTF
TGCGCCAGCAGCCTCCGTCGACAGGGGGCTGACTATGGCTACACCTTC
>TRBJ2-7|TRBV6-1|NA|NA
CASSEIQADEQYF
TGTGCCAGCAGTGAAATACAGGCAGACGAGCAGTACTTC
>TRBJ1-3|TRBV11-2|NA|NA
CASSLVGSGNTIYF
TGTGCCAGCAGCTTAGTTGGCTCTGGAAACACCATATATTTT
>TRBJ2-5|TRBV19|once|NA
CASDDGGSGETQYF
TGTGCCAGTGACGACGGAGGAAGCGGTGAGACCCAGTACTTC
>TRBJ2-7|TRBV11-2|NA|NA
CASSLEDFMTYEQYF
TGTGCCAGCAGCTTAGAAGACTTCATGACCTACGAGCAGTACTTC
>TRBJ2-1|TRBV12-5|NA|TRBD2
CASGLEGLAGGNEQFF
TGTGCTAGTGGTTTGGAGGGACTAGCGGGAGGCAATGAGCAGTTCTTC
>TRBJ2-2|TRBV7-8|NA|NA
CASSSYQGPGELFF
TGTGCCAGCAGCTCGTATCAGGGACCCGGGGAGCTGTTTTTT
>TRBJ1-1|TRBV5-1|NA|NA
CASSLERGRDLNTEAFF
TGCGCCAGCAGCTTGGAGCGGGGTCGAGACTTGAACACTGAAGCTTTCTTT
>TRBJ2-3|TRBV9|NA|NA
CASSTLGTVTDTQYF
TGTGCCAGCAGCACCCTAGGGACTGTCACAGATACGCAGTATTTT
>TRBJ1-5|TRBV6-4|few|NA
CASSEQGGQPQHF
TGTGCCAGCAGTGAACAGGGAGGGCAGCCCCAGCATTTT
>TRBJ1-2|TRBV2|medium-sized|NA
CASSSGTSYGYTF
TGTGCCAGCAGTTCCGGGACAAGTTATGGCTACACCTTC
>TRBJ2-1|TRBV11-3|NA|NA
CASSSPRDNEQFF
TGTGCCAGCAGCTCTCCCCGGGACAATGAGCAGTTCTTC